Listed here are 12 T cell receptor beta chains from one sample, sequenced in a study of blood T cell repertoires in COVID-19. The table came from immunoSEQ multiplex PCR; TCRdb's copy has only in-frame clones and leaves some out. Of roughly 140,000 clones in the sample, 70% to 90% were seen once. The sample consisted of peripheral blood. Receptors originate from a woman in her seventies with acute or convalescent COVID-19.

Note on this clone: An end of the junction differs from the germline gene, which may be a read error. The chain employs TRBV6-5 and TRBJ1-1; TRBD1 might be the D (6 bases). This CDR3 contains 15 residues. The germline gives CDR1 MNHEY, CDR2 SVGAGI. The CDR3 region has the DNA TGTGCCAGCAGCTACTTAAGGACAGTGAACACTGAAGCTTTCTTT. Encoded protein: CASSYLRTVNTEAFF.

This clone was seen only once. In DNA, the CDR3 is TGTGCCAGCAGCAATCCCTGGACTAGCGGGGGGCCTGAGCAGTACTTC. It translates to CASSNPWTSGGPEQYF. This chain joins TRBV7-2 and TRBJ2-7; 14 positions agree with TRBD2. The J segment lost 7 bases and the V segment lost 5 bases, leaving 10 bases of the junction unmatched. The germline CDR1 and CDR2 sequences are SGHTA and FQGNSA. The CDR3 loop spans 16 amino acids.

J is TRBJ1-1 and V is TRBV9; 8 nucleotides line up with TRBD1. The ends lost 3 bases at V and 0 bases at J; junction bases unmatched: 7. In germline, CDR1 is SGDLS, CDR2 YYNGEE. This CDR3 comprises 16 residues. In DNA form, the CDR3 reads TGTGCCAGCAGCGCCCTCGAGGGACAGGTGAACACTGAAGCTTTCTTT. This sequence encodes CASSALEGQVNTEAFF.

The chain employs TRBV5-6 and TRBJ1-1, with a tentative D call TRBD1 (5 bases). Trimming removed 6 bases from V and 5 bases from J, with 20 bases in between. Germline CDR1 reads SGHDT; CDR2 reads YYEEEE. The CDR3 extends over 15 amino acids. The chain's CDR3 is CASTLGTFGGTEAFF. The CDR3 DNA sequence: TGTGCCAGCACCCTGGGGACTTTCGGGGGGACTGAAGCTTTCTTT.

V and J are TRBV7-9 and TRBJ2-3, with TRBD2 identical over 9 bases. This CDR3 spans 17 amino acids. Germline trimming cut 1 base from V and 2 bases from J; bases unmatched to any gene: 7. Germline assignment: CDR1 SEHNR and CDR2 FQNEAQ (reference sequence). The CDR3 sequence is CASSLVAGGPVTDTQYF. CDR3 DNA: TGTGCCAGCAGCTTAGTTGCGGGGGGGCCGGTCACAGATACGCAGTATTTT.

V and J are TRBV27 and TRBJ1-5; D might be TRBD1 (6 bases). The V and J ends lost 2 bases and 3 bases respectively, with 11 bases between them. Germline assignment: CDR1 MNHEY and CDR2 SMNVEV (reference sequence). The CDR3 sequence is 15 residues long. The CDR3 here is CASSLRGQFNQPQHF. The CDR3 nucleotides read TGTGCCAGCAGTTTAAGGGGACAATTCAATCAGCCCCAGCATTTT.

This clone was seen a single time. CDR3 DNA: TGCGCCAGCAGCCACGCACGGACAGCTTCTGGAAACACCATATATTTT. This codes for CASSHARTASGNTIYF. The chain uses TRBV4-1 and TRBJ1-3, with D possibly TRBD1 on 6 matching bases. The germline V gene has CDR1 MGHRA and CDR2 YSYEKL. Trimming stripped 3 bases from V and 1 base from J, with 13 bases between. CDR3 length: 16 residues.

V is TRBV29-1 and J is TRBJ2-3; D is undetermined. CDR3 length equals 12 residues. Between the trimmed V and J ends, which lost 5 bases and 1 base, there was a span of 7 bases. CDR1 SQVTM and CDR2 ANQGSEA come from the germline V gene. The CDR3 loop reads CSVPRGTDTQYF. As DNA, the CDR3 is TGCAGCGTTCCCCGGGGCACAGATACGCAGTATTTT.

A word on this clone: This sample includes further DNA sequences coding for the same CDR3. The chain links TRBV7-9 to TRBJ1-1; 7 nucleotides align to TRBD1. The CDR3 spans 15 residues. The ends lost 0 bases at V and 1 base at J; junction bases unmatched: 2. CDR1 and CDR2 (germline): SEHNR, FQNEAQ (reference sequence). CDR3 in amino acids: CASSLARTGNTEAFF. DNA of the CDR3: TGTGCCAGCAGCTTAGCCCGGACAGGGAACACTGAAGCTTTCTTT. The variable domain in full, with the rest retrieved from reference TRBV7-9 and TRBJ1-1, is DTGVSQNPRHKITKRGQNVTFRCDPISEHNRLYWYRQTLGQGPEFLTYFQNEAQLEKSRLLSDRFSAERPKGSFSTLEIQRTEQGDSAMYLCASSLARTGNTEAFFGQGTRLTVV.

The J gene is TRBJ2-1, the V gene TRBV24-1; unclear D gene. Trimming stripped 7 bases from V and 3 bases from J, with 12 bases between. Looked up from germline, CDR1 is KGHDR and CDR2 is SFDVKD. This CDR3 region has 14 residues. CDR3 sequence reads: CATRPNDNYNEQFF. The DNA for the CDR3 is TGTGCCACCAGGCCAAATGACAACTACAATGAGCAGTTCTTC.

The CDR3 here is CASRHKGVAGGSETQYF. In DNA, the CDR3 is TGTGCCAGCAGGCACAAGGGAGTAGCGGGGGGGAGTGAGACCCAGTACTTC. The rearrangement uses TRBV28 and TRBJ2-5; 11 nucleotides line up with TRBD2. This CDR3 spans 17 amino acids. V shed 6 bases and J 5 bases; nucleotides not matched to a gene: 14. Germline V gene sequence: CDR1 MDHEN, CDR2 SYDVKM. Full variable domain (remainder filled in from reference TRBV28 and TRBJ2-5): DVKVTQSSRYLVKRTGEKVFLECVQDMDHENMFWYRQDPGLGLRLIYFSYDVKMKEKGDIPEGYSVSREKKERFSLILESASTNQTSMYLCASRHKGVAGGSETQYFGPGTRLLVL.

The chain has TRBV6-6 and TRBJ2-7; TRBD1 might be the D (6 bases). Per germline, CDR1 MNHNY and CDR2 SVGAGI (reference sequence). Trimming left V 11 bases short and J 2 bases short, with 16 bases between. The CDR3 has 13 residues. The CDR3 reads CAASRDTPYEQYV. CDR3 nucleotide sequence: TGTGCCGCATCCCGGGACACCCCCTACGAGCAGTACGTC.